This TCR beta chain was recorded in a study of regulatory T cells in long-lasting Graves disease. This CDR3 contains 15 residues. The trim removed 5 bases at V and 6 bases at J, leaving 7 bases unmatched. CDR1 is SGHNT and CDR2 is YENEEA in the germline V gene. Researchers made TCR beta libraries by using iRepertoire HTBI primers and running Arm-PCR on CDR3 regions. TCRdb itself ran the multiplex PCR reads through MiXCR, one entry per CDR3 protein. The sample lists about 210,000 distinct CDR3 sequences, around 19% occurring once. This clonotype was recorded many times. Indicated time point: newly diagnosed GD, antithyroid drugs for less than 3 months. TCR sequences were obtained from RNA taken from PBMCs. The same specimen was also included in a second study, on T cells in Graves' hyperthyroidism and ophthalmopathy.

This receptor was obtained from a woman aged 25 to 39 with Graves disease. The specimen comprised peripheral blood mononuclear cells (PBMCs), sampled at new diagnosis, from a patient treated with antithyroid drugs. V usage is TRBV11-3 and J usage is TRBJ1-6; TRBD1 matches 7 bases. In DNA, the CDR3 is TGTGCCAGCAGCCCACAGGGGCAGAGTAATTCACCCCTCCACTTT. It yields the protein CASSPQGQSNSPLHF.